This T cell receptor (beta chain) appears in the sequencing data of a study of shared T cell receptors in the human thymus. The repertoire was sequenced with immunoSEQ multiplex PCR; TCRdb's copy has only in-frame clones and lacks some. The table lists hundreds of thousands of clones, 80% to 90% of them singletons, with over 0.008% in the top ten. Germline loops: CDR1 SNHLY, CDR2 FYNNEI. V lost 9 bases to trimming and J lost 5 bases, with 16 bases between them. The CDR3 has 13 residues. These same data were also listed under a study on human thymus T cells. That work contributes: The people who donated were healthy Finnish babies having corrective surgery for congenital heart defects. Corrective cardiac surgery supplied the resected thymus tissue.

The rearrangement joins TRBV2 to TRBJ1-2, with D maybe TRBD1 (6 bases). This TCR was sampled from a boy younger than two with a congenital heart defect. Sequenced material: thymocytes. CDR3: CASWDKGSYGYTF. The CDR3 DNA sequence: TGTGCCAGTTGGGACAAGGGGAGTTATGGCTACACCTTC.